This TCR beta chain derives from a study of cytomegalovirus exposure and HLA in healthy donors. Notes on the study in general: Reports described diagnosis of cytomegalovirus status by the classifier as highly specific and sensitive. According to a later analysis, most TCR beta chains associated with CMV appeared HLA-restricted.

On this clone: Its target is unknown.

Amplification used 60 Vbeta primers and 13 Jbeta primers. Sequencing was performed with immunoSEQ multiplex PCR; in TCRdb, only in-frame clones are kept and a portion is missing. The sample lists 150,000 to 200,000 clones; 77% were seen once. The sequenced material came from PBMCs. This TCR was recovered from a woman under 40 in good health and CMV-seropositive.

CDR3 residues: CASSLDTAGRADTQYF. In DNA form, the CDR3 reads TGTGCCAGCAGCTTAGATACGGCCGGCCGGGCAGATACGCAGTATTTT. The chain employs TRBV11-3 and TRBJ2-3, with no clear D. The CDR3 spans 16 residues. Per the germline V gene, CDR1 is SGHNT and CDR2 is YENEEA. Trimming took off 0 bases at V and 4 bases at J, with 14 bases between the two ends.